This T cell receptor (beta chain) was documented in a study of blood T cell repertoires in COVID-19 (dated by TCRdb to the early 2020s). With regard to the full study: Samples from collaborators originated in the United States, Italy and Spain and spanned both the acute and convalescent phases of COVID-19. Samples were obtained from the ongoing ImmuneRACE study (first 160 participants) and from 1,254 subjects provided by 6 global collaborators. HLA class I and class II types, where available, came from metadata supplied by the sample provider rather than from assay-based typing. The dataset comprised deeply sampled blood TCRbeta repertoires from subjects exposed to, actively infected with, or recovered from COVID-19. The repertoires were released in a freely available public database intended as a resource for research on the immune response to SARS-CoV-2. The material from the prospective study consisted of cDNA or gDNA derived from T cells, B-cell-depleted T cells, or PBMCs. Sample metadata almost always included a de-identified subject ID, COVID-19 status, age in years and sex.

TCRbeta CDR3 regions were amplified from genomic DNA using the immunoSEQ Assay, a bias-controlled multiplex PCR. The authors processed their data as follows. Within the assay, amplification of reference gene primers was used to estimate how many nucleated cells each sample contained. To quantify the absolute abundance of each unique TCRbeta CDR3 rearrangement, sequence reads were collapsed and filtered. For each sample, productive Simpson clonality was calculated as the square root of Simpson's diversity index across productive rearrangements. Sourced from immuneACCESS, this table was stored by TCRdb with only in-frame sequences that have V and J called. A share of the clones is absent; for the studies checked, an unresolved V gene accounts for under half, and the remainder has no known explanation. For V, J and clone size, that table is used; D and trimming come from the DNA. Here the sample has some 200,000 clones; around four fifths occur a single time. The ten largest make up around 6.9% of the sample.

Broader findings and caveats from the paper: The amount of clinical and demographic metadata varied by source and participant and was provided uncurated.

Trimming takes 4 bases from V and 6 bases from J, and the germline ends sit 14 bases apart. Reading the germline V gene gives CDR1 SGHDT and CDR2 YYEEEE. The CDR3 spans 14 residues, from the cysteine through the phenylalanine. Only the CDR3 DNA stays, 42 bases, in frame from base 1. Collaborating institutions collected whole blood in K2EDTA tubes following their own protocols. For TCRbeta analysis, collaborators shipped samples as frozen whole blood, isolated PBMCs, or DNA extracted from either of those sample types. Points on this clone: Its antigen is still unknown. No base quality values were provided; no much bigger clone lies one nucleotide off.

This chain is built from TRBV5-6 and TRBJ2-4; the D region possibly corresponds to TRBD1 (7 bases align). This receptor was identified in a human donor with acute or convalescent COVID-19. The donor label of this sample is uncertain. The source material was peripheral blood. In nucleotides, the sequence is TGTGCCAGCAGCCGCCGGGGGACAGTAAACATTCAGTACTTC. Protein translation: CASSRRGTVNIQYF. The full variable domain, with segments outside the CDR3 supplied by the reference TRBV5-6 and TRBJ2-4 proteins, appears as DAGVTQSPTHLIKTRGQQVTLRCSPKSGHDTVSWYQQALGQGPQFIFQYYEEEERQRGNFPDRFSGHQFPNYSSELNVNALLLGDSALYLCASSRRGTVNIQYFGAGTRLSVL.